These 12 T cell receptor beta chains were all obtained from the same sample, sequenced in a study of cytomegalovirus exposure and HLA in healthy donors. The PCR employed 60 Vbeta primers together with 13 Jbeta primers. Profiling relied on immunoSEQ multiplex PCR, and the TCRdb table lists in-frame clones only, not all of them. The sample lists roughly 99,000 clones; 79% were seen once. The sample taken for sequencing was PBMCs. The receptors come from a male donor in good health and CMV-seropositive.

The rearrangement links TRBV4-2 to TRBJ2-5, with 9 bases matching TRBD1. This CDR3 region has 14 residues. V was clipped by 4 bases and J by 2 bases; unmatched bases: 2. The germline V gene encodes CDR1 LGHNA and CDR2 YNFKEQ. CDR3 coding DNA: TGTGCCAGCAGCCCGGGACAGGGACAAGAGACCCAGTACTTC. Its protein is CASSPGQGQETQYF.

The rearrangement links TRBV18 to TRBJ1-3, with D unresolved. With 0 bases removed from V and 0 bases from J, the gap between germline ends came to 6 bases. There are 15 residues in the CDR3. Germline assignment: CDR1 KGHSH and CDR2 LQKENI. CDR3 amino acids: CASSPPGDSGNTIYF. The CDR3, as DNA: TGTGCCAGCTCACCACCGGGAGACTCTGGAAACACCATATATTTT.

V and J are TRBV20-1 and TRBJ2-2; D gene ambiguous. The CDR3 runs to 11 residues. Trimming shortened V by 4 bases and J by 7 bases, and 7 bases separated the two germline ends. Germline CDR1 DFQATT, CDR2 SNEGSKA (reference sequence). CDR3 coding DNA: TGCAGTGCTACCTCGTTCGGGGAGCTGTTTTTT. Encoded protein: CSATSFGELFF.

This clone was counted many times. V usage is TRBV4-1 and J usage is TRBJ1-5, with 9 bases lining up with TRBD1. The V and J ends lost 4 bases and 2 bases, in that order; junction bases with no gene match: 9. Germline values: CDR1 MGHRA, CDR2 YSYEKL. The CDR3 covers 17 residues. In DNA form, the CDR3 reads TGCGCCAGCAGCCCCGGCCCGGGACAGGGCCGCAATCAGCCCCAGCATTTT. Its protein product is CASSPGPGQGRNQPQHF.

The CDR3 here is CAGGGGLNYGYTF. DNA of the CDR3: TGTGCCGGGGGTGGGGGCCTTAACTATGGCTACACCTTC. The chain carries TRBV30 and TRBJ1-2; tentatively, D is TRBD1 (6 bases). Between the trimmed V and J ends, which lost 8 bases and 1 base, there was a span of 14 bases. Germline V gene data show CDR1 as GTSNPN and CDR2 as SVGIG (reference sequence). The CDR3 extends over 13 amino acids.

In nucleotides, the CDR3 is TGTGCCAGCAGCCCGAGACAGGCTAACTATGGCTACACCTTC. It is translated as CASSPRQANYGYTF. The chain couples TRBV7-9 to TRBJ1-2; possibly TRBD1 for D (6 bases). CDR1 and CDR2 (germline): SEHNR, FQNEAQ (reference sequence). The CDR3 sequence is 14 residues long. Trimming cost V 5 bases and J 0 bases, with 10 bases left between them.

The chain couples TRBV7-3 to TRBJ2-1; the D gene is possibly TRBD2 (6 bases). Germline V CDR1 and CDR2: SGHTA, FQGTGA. CDR3 length: 16 amino acids. The V and J ends lost 2 bases and 0 bases respectively, with 11 bases between them. This chain's CDR3 is CASSLGGTRSYNEQFF. DNA for the CDR3: TGTGCCAGCAGCTTAGGAGGGACGCGCTCCTACAATGAGCAGTTCTTC.

The J gene is TRBJ2-7, the V gene TRBV10-3, with 8 bases fitting TRBD2. CDR3 length equals 15 residues. V was clipped by 10 bases and J by 2 bases; unmatched bases: 13. Germline CDR1 reads ENHRY; CDR2 reads SYGVKD. The DNA of the CDR3 is TGTGCCAGCGGGGGCGGGGCGGGGGGCACCTACGAGCAGTACTTC. Translation: CASGGGAGGTYEQYF.

This chain links TRBV30 with TRBJ1-3, with 10 nucleotides matching TRBD1. Looked up from germline, CDR1 is GTSNPN and CDR2 is SVGIG (reference sequence). The ends lost 2 bases at V and 4 bases at J; junction bases unmatched: 8. This CDR3 is 16 amino acids long. The CDR3 bases are TGTGCCTGGAGTACTAGACAGGGGGCGACGGGAAACACCATATATTTT. Amino acids: CAWSTRQGATGNTIYF.

Only one count was recorded for this clone. The V call is TRBV20-1, the J call TRBJ1-4; no clear D gene. V was pared by 6 bases and J by 7 bases, with 9 bases between. The CDR3 is 11 amino acids. Germline loops: CDR1 DFQATT, CDR2 SNEGSKA (reference sequence). The CDR3 coding sequence is TGCAGTGCCCCGGGTGGTGAAAAACTGTTTTTT. Its translation is CSAPGGEKLFF.

This clone was counted once. The chain couples TRBV11-2 to TRBJ2-7; possible D gene TRBD1, 5 bases. V was cut by 5 bases and J by 6 bases, with 17 bases left in between. This CDR3 has 14 amino acids. CDR1 SGHAT and CDR2 FQNNGV come from the germline V gene. In DNA, the CDR3 is TGTGCCAGCAGCCCGCTTTGGGGCCCAGCCGAGCAGTACTTC. It codes for CASSPLWGPAEQYF. The entire variable domain, with the rest obtained from reference TRBV11-2 and TRBJ2-7, is as follows: EAGVAQSPRYKIIEKRQSVAFWCNPISGHATLYWYQQILGQGPKLLIQFQNNGVVDDSQLPKDRFSAERLKGVDSTLKIQPAKLEDSAVYLCASSPLWGPAEQYFGPGTRLTVT.

This chain joins TRBV13 and TRBJ1-1; possible D gene TRBD1, 6 bases. Trimming cost V 4 bases and J 1 base, with 13 bases left between them. The CDR3 runs 15 residues. Germline CDR1 PRHDT, CDR2 FYEKMQ (reference sequence). Written as DNA, the CDR3 is TGTGCCAGCAGCTCCACCGGACAGCCGAACACTGAAGCTTTCTTT. Its protein product is CASSSTGQPNTEAFF.